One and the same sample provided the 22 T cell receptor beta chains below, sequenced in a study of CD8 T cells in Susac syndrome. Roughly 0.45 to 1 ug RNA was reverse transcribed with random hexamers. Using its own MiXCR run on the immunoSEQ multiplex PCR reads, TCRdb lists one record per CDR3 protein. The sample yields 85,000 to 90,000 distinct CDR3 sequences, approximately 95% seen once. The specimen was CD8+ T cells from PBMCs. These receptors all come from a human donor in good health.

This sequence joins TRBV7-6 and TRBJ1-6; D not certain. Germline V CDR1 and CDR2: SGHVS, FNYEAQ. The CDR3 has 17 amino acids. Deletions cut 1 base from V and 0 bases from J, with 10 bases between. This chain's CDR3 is CASSLVPPGSYNSPLHF. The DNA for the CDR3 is TGTGCCAGCAGCTTAGTACCCCCAGGCTCCTATAATTCACCCCTCCACTTT. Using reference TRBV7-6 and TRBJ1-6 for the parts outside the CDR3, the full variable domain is GAGVSQSPRYKVTKRGQDVALRCDPISGHVSLYWYRQALGQGPEFLTYFNYEAQQDKSGLPNDRFSAERPEGSISTLTIQRTEQRDSAMYRCASSLVPPGSYNSPLHFGNGTRLTVT.

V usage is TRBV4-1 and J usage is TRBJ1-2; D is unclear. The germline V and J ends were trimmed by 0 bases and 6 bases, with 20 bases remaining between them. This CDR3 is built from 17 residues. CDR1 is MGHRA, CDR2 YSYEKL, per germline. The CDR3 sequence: CASSQEWSGLKPHGYTF. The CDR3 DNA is TGCGCCAGCAGCCAAGAATGGTCAGGCCTTAAGCCCCATGGCTACACCTTC.

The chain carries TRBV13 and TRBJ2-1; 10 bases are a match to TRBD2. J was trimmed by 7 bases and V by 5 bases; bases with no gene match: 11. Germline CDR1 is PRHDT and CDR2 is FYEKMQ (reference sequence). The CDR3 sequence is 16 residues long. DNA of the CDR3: TGTGCCAGCAGCATATCCGGACTAGCGGTGTCGAATGAGCAGTTCTTC. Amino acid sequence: CASSISGLAVSNEQFF.

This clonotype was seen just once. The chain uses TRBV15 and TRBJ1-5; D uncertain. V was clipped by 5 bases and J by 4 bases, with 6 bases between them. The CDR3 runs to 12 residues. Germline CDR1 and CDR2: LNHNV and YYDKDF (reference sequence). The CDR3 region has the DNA TGTGCCACCAGCGCCAGGAATCAGCCCCAGCATTTT. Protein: CATSARNQPQHF. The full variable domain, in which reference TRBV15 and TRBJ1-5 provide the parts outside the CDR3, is DAMVIQNPRYQVTQFGKPVTLSCSQTLNHNVMYWYQQKSSQAPKLLFHYYDKDFNNEADTPDNFQSRRPNTSFCFLDIRSPGLGDTAMYLCATSARNQPQHFGDGTRLSIL.

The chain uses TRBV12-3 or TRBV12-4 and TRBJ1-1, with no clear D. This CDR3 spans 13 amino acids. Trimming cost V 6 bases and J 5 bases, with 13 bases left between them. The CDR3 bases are TGTGCCAGCAGAAGCAATAGGGTAACTGAAGCTTTCTTT. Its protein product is CASRSNRVTEAFF.

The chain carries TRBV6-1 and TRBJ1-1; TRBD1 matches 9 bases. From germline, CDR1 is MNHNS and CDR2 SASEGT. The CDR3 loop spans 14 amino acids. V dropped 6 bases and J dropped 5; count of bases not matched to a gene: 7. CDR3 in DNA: TGTGCCAGCAGCAACAGGGGGCAGTGGACTGAAGCTTTCTTT. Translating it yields CASSNRGQWTEAFF.

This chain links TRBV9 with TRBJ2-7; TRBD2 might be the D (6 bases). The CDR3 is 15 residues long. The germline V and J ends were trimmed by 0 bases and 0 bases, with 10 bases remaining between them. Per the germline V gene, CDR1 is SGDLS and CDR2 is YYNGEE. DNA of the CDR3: TGTGCCAGCAGCGTAGGGGGGGACCACTCCTACGAGCAGTACTTC. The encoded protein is CASSVGGDHSYEQYF.

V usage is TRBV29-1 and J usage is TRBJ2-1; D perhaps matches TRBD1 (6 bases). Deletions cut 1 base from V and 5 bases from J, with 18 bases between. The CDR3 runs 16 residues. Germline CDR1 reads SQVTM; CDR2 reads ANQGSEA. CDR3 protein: CSVEGSTRGDDNEQFF. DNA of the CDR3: TGCAGCGTTGAAGGAAGTACCAGGGGTGATGACAATGAGCAGTTCTTC.

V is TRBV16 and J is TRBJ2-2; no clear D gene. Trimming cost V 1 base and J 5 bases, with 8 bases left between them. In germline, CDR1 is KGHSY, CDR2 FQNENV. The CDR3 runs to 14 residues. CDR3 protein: CASSQWGKTGELFF. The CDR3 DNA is TGTGCCAGCAGCCAATGGGGAAAAACCGGGGAGCTGTTTTTT. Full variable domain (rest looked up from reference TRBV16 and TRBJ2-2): GEEVAQTPKHLVRGEGQKAKLYCAPIKGHSYVFWYQQVLKNEFKFLISFQNENVFDETGMPKERFSAKCLPNSPCSLEIQATKLEDSAVYFCASSQWGKTGELFFGEGSRLTVL.

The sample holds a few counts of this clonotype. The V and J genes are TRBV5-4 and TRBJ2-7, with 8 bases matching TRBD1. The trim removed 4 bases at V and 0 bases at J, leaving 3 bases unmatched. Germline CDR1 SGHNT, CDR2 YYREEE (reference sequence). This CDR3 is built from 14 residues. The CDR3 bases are TGTGCCAGCAGCCGGGACAGGAGCTCCTACGAGCAGTACTTC. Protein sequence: CASSRDRSSYEQYF.

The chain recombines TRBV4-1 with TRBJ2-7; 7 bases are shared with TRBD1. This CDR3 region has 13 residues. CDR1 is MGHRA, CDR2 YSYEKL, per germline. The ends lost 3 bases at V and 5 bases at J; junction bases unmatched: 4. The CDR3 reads CASSQGQNNEQYF. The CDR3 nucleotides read TGCGCCAGCAGCCAGGGACAGAACAACGAGCAGTACTTC.

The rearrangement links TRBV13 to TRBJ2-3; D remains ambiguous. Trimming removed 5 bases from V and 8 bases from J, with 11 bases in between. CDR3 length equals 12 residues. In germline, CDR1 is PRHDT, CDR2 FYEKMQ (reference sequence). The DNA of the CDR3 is TGTGCCAGCAGCCCGTCGGATGGTACGCAGTATTTT. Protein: CASSPSDGTQYF.

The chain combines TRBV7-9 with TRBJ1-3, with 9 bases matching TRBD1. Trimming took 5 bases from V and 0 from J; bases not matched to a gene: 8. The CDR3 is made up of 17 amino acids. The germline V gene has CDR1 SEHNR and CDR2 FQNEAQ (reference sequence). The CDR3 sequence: CASSTTGTGLSGNTIYF. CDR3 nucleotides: TGTGCCAGCAGCACGACCGGGACAGGGCTCTCTGGAAACACCATATATTTT. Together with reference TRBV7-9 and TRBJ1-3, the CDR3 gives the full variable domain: DTGVSQNPRHKITKRGQNVTFRCDPISEHNRLYWYRQTLGQGPEFLTYFQNEAQLEKSRLLSDRFSAERPKGSFSTLEIQRTEQGDSAMYLCASSTTGTGLSGNTIYFGEGSWLTVV.

The CDR3 spells CSMMTGDIGTQYF. CDR3 nucleotide sequence: TGCAGCATGATGACAGGGGACATCGGTACGCAGTATTTT. This chain connects TRBV29-1 to TRBJ2-3; 8 nucleotides line up with TRBD1. The J segment lost 8 bases and the V segment lost 8 bases, leaving 12 bases of the junction unmatched. Germline V gene data show CDR1 as SQVTM and CDR2 as ANQGSEA. This CDR3 has 13 amino acids.

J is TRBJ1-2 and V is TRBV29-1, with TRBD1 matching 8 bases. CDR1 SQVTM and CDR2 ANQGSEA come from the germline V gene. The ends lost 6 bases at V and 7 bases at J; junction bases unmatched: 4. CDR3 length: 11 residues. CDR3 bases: TGCAGCGTCACAGGGGGTCGTGGCTACACCTTC. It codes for CSVTGGRGYTF.

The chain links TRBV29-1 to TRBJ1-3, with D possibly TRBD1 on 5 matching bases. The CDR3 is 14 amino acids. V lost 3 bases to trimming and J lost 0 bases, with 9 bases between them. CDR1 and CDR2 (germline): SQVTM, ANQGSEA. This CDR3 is CSVEGVLSGNTIYF. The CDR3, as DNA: TGCAGCGTTGAGGGGGTCCTCTCTGGAAACACCATATATTTT.

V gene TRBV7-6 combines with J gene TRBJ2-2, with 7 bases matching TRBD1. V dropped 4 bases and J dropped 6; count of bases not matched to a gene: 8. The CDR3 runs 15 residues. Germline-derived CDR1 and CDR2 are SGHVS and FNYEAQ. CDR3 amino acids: CASSSGTDYAGELFF. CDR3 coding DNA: TGTGCCAGCAGCTCCGGGACAGATTATGCCGGGGAGCTGTTTTTT.

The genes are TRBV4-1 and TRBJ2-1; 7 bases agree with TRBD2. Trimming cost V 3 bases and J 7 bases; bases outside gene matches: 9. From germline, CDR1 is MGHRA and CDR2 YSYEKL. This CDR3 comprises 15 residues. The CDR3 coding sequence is TGCGCCAGCAGCCACCGGGGGGATAGCAGTAATGAGCAGTTCTTC. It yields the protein CASSHRGDSSNEQFF.

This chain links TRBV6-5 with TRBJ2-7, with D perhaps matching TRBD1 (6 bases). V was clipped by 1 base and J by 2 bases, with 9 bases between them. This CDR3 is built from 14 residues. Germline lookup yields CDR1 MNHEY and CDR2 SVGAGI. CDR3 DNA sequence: TGTGCCAGCAGTTACTGGCAGGGGACCTACGAGCAGTACTTC. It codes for CASSYWQGTYEQYF.

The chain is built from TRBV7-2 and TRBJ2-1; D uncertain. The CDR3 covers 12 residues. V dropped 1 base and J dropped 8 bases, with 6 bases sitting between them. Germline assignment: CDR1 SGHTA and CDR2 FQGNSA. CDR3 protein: CASSLGGDEQFF. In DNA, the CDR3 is TGTGCCAGCAGCTTAGGTGGCGATGAGCAGTTCTTC. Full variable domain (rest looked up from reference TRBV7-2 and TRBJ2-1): GAGVSQSPSNKVTEKGKDVELRCDPISGHTALYWYRQSLGQGLEFLIYFQGNSAPDKSGLPSDRFSAERTGGSVSTLTIQRTQQEDSAVYLCASSLGGDEQFFGPGTRLTVL.

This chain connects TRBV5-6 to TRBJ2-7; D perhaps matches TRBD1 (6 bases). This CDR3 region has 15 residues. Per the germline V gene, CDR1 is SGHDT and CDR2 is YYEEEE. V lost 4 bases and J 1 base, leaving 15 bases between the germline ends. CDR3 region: CASSQEGQGSYEQYF. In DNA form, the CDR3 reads TGTGCCAGCAGCCAAGAGGGCCAGGGGTCCTACGAGCAGTACTTC.

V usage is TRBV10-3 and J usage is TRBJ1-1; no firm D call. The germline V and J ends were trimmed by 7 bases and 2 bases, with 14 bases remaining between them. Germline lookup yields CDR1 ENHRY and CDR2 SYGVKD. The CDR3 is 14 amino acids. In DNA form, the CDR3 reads TGTGCCATCAAGTCCGGGGATCCCAACACTGAAGCTTTCTTT. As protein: CAIKSGDPNTEAFF.